These T cell receptor beta chains were read from a single sample in a study of blood T cell repertoires in COVID-19. Generated by immunoSEQ multiplex PCR, the TCRdb table keeps only in-frame clones and is missing some. The table includes some 95,000 clones, 80% to 90% detected once. Sample: peripheral blood. The receptors shown here come from a man older than 75 with active or convalescent COVID-19. Both conserved end residues are part of each CDR3. D genes are given only for firm matches. Expanded clones are given a class, and other clones once, few, many or no size at all.

clone_size d_call cdr3_length j_call v_call cdr3_aa cdr3_nt
once TRBD1 15 TRBJ2-7 TRBV4-1 CASSQEGRGLYEQYF TGCGCCAGCAGCCAAGAAGGCAGGGGGCTCTACGAGCAGTACTTC
. . 12 TRBJ2-2 TRBV3-1/TRBV3-2 CASSHEYGELFF TGTGCCAGCAGCCACGAGTACGGGGAGCTGTTTTTT
. . 15 TRBJ1-5 TRBV5-5 CASSPGTFFGQPQHF TGTGCCAGCAGCCCAGGGACATTTTTCGGTCAGCCCCAGCATTTT
many TRBD2 15 TRBJ2-1 TRBV2 CASSNSGSKGYEQFF TGTGCCAGCAGTAATAGCGGGAGTAAAGGCTATGAGCAGTTCTTC
. . 15 TRBJ2-1 TRBV12-5 CASGLVRGSYNEQFF TGTGCTAGTGGTTTGGTAAGGGGCTCCTACAATGAGCAGTTCTTC
. . 16 TRBJ1-6 TRBV15 CATSRDVPRGNSPLHF TGTGCCACCAGCAGAGACGTTCCCCGGGGGAATTCACCCCTCCACTTT
. TRBD2 15 TRBJ2-1 TRBV25-1 CASSNSGPAYNEQFF TGTGCCAGCAGCAATAGCGGGCCGGCTTACAATGAGCAGTTCTTC
. . 15 TRBJ1-2 TRBV4-1 CASSQGGALYYGYTF TGCGCCAGCAGCCAAGGCGGGGCCCTCTACTATGGCTACACCTTC
. . 16 TRBJ2-6 TRBV5-1 CASSLTPWPGANVLTF TGCGCCAGCAGCTTGACCCCATGGCCTGGGGCCAACGTCCTGACTTTC
. . 14 TRBJ2-7 TRBV28 CASLSSPPVYEQYF TGTGCCAGCCTATCTTCACCCCCGGTTTACGAGCAGTACTTC
. TRBD1 15 TRBJ1-4 TRBV19 CASSRVQGIGEKLFF TGTGCCAGTTCTCGGGTACAGGGGATAGGTGAAAAACTGTTTTTT
. . 11 TRBJ2-7 TRBV3-1/TRBV3-2 CASSHFREQYF TGTGCCAGCAGCCACTTTCGGGAGCAGTACTTC
. . 14 TRBJ1-1 TRBV5-1 CASSGGGTNTEAFF TGCGCCAGCAGCGGGGGAGGGACGAACACTGAAGCTTTCTTT
. . 13 TRBJ1-6 TRBV4-3 CASSQDPGSPLHF TGCGCCAGCAGCCAAGACCCGGGTTCACCCCTCCACTTT
. . 15 TRBJ1-2 TRBV5-5 CASSLVPGTNYGYTF TGTGCCAGCAGCTTGGTACCCGGGACTAACTATGGCTACACCTTC
. TRBD1 16 TRBJ2-7 TRBV5-1 CASKRGFGQGIDEQYF TGCGCCAGCAAAAGGGGTTTCGGACAGGGTATAGACGAGCAGTACTTC
. TRBD2 16 TRBJ2-5 TRBV9 CASSAGTSAYQETQYF TGTGCCAGCAGCGCCGGGACTAGCGCGTACCAAGAGACCCAGTACTTC
. . 12 TRBJ1-5 TRBV19 CASTSPNQPQHF TGTGCCAGTACGAGCCCGAATCAGCCCCAGCATTTT
. TRBD2 13 TRBJ2-5 TRBV7-2 CASSSGTTETQYF TGTGCCAGCAGCTCGGGGACTACAGAGACCCAGTACTTC
. TRBD1 12 TRBJ2-4 TRBV29-1 CSTRQGTNIQYF TGCAGCACCCGACAGGGGACAAACATTCAGTACTTC
. TRBD2 15 TRBJ2-1 TRBV24-1 CATSDWTSGSDEQFF TGTGCCACCAGTGATTGGACTAGCGGGAGTGATGAGCAGTTCTTC
. . 11 TRBJ1-1 TRBV20-1 CSASRGREAFF TGCAGTGCTAGCAGGGGTCGTGAAGCTTTCTTT
. TRBD1 14 TRBJ1-2 TRBV11-2 CASTRTGGNYGYTF TGTGCCAGCACCCGGACAGGGGGTAACTATGGCTACACCTTC
. . 13 TRBJ1-5 TRBV19 CASGGDGGGPQHF TGTGCCAGTGGAGGGGACGGAGGTGGGCCCCAGCATTTT
. TRBD1 14 TRBJ1-2 TRBV18 CASSPSQGEEGYTF TGTGCCAGCTCACCATCTCAGGGGGAGGAGGGCTACACCTTC
. TRBD1 13 TRBJ1-5 TRBV27 CASGRTGGQPQHF TGTGCCAGCGGGCGGACAGGGGGCCAGCCCCAGCATTTT
few TRBD1 14 TRBJ1-2 TRBV28 CASRGTGGNYGYTF TGTGCCAGCAGGGGGACAGGGGGCAACTATGGCTACACCTTC
. TRBD1 15 TRBJ1-1 TRBV18 CASSPGTAENTEAFF TGTGCCAGCTCACCCGGGACAGCCGAAAACACTGAAGCTTTCTTT
. TRBD1 15 TRBJ1-1 TRBV5-1 CASSLTGTENTEAFF TGCGCCAGCAGCTTGACCGGGACAGAGAACACTGAAGCTTTCTTT
. TRBD1 18 TRBJ1-2 TRBV6-1 CASSEVRDRERYNYGYTF TGTGCCAGCAGTGAAGTGCGGGACAGGGAGAGATATAACTATGGCTACACCTTC
. . 14 TRBJ2-1 TRBV27 CASSGDPRANEQFF TGTGCCAGCAGCGGAGACCCCAGGGCCAATGAGCAGTTCTTC
few . 16 TRBJ2-7 TRBV6-1 CASSEAHSGGYYEQYF TGTGCCAGCAGTGAAGCTCACAGCGGAGGGTACTACGAGCAGTACTTC
. . 13 TRBJ1-6 TRBV5-1 CASRGELGSPLHF TGCGCCAGCAGAGGAGAACTTGGCTCACCCCTCCACTTT
few . 12 TRBJ1-2 TRBV28 CASSLRLYGYTF TGTGCCAGCAGTTTGCGCCTATATGGCTACACCTTC
few TRBD1 14 TRBJ2-2 TRBV7-2 CASSWDSSTGELFF TGTGCCAGCAGCTGGGACAGTTCGACCGGGGAGCTGTTTTTT
. TRBD1 15 TRBJ2-5 TRBV9 CASSFGTGDTETQYF TGTGCCAGCAGCTTCGGGACAGGGGATACGGAGACCCAGTACTTC
. TRBD1 15 TRBJ1-6 TRBV7-9 CASSLGQGDGSPLHF TGTGCCAGCAGCTTAGGACAGGGCGACGGTTCACCCCTCCACTTT
. . 13 TRBJ1-2 TRBV29-1 CSVESRVDYGYTF TGCAGCGTTGAATCCAGGGTTGACTATGGCTACACCTTC
. TRBD2 14 TRBJ2-1 TRBV24-1 CATSAGEGNNEQFF TGTGCCACCAGTGCTGGGGAGGGGAACAATGAGCAGTTCTTC
. TRBD1 15 TRBJ2-1 TRBV3-1/TRBV3-2 CASSQEIGTDNEQFF TGTGCCAGCAGCCAAGAAATTGGGACAGACAATGAGCAGTTCTTC
. . 13 TRBJ1-4 TRBV6-2/TRBV6-3 CASSYVEAEKLFF TGTGCCAGCAGTTACGTGGAGGCTGAAAAACTGTTTTTT
once . 13 TRBJ1-1 TRBV19 CASSIQGISEAFF TGTGCCAGTAGTATCCAGGGTATCTCTGAAGCTTTCTTT
. TRBD2 15 TRBJ2-7 TRBV15 CATSRELAGPYEQYF TGTGCCACCAGCAGGGAACTAGCGGGGCCCTACGAGCAGTACTTC
few TRBD1 16 TRBJ1-2 TRBV4-3 CASSQDIEGQGYGYTF TGCGCCAGCAGCCAAGATATTGAAGGACAGGGCTATGGCTACACCTTC
. TRBD1 15 TRBJ2-6 TRBV7-2 CASNPGQAGANVLTF TGTGCCAGCAACCCGGGACAGGCTGGGGCCAACGTCCTGACTTTC
. . 13 TRBJ2-2 TRBV19 CASSSLLTGELFF TGTGCCAGTAGCTCTTTATTGACCGGGGAGCTGTTTTTT
. TRBD1 15 TRBJ1-5 TRBV4-1 CASSQDEAGGQPQHF TGCGCCAGCAGCCAAGATGAGGCAGGGGGACAGCCCCAGCATTTT
. TRBD1 18 TRBJ2-2 TRBV5-8 CASNSRRDRGRNTGELFF TGTGCCAGCAACTCCCGCCGGGACAGGGGTCGGAACACCGGGGAGCTGTTTTTT
few . 14 TRBJ2-5 TRBV7-2 CASSLPTGLETQYF TGTGCCAGCAGCTTACCTACAGGGTTAGAGACCCAGTACTTC
. . 14 TRBJ2-1 TRBV9 CASSVAGRYNEQFF TGTGCCAGCAGCGTAGCGGGTCGATACAATGAGCAGTTCTTC
. TRBD1 14 TRBJ1-5 TRBV6-5 CASSLTGGDGAQHF TGTGCCAGCAGCTTAACAGGGGGCGATGGGGCCCAGCATTTT